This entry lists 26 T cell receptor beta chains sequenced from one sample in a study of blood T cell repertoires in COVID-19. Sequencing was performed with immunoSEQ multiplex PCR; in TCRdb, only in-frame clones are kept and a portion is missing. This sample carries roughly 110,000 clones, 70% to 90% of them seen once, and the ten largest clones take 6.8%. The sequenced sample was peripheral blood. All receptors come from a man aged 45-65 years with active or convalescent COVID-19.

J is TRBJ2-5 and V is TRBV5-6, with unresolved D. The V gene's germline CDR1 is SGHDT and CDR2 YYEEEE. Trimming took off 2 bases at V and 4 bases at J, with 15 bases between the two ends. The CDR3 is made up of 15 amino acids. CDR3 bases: TGTGCCAGCAGCTTTAGCACCGGGTCGGGAGAGACCCAGTACTTC. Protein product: CASSFSTGSGETQYF.

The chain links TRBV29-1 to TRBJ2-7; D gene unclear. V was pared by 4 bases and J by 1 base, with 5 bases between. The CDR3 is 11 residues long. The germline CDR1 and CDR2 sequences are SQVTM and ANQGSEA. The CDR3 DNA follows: TGCAGCGTTGCGAGATCCTACGAGCAGTACTTC. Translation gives CSVARSYEQYF.

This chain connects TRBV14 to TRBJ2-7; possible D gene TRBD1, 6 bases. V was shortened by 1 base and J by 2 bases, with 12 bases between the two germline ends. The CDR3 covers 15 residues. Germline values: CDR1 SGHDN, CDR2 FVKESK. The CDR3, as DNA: TGTGCCAGCAGCCAAGCAGGGGAAAGGACCTACGAGCAGTACTTC. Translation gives CASSQAGERTYEQYF.

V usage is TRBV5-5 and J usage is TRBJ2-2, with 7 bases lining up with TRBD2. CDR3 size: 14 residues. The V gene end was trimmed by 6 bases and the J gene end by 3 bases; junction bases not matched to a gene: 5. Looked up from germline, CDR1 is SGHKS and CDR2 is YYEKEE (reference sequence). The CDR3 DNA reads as TGTGCCAGCAACCGACTAGCCGACACCGGGGAGCTGTTTTTT. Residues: CASNRLADTGELFF.

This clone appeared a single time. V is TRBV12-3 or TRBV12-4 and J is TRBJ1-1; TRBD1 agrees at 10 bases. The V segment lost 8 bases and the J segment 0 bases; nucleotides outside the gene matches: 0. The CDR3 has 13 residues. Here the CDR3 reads CASGTGVNTEAFF. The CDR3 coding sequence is TGTGCCAGCGGGACAGGGGTGAACACTGAAGCTTTCTTT.

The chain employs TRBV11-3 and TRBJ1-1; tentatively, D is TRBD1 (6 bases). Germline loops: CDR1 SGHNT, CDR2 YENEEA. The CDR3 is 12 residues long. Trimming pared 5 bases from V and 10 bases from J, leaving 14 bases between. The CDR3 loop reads CASSRPGARAFF. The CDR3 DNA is TGTGCCAGCAGCCGACCAGGGGCACGAGCTTTCTTT.

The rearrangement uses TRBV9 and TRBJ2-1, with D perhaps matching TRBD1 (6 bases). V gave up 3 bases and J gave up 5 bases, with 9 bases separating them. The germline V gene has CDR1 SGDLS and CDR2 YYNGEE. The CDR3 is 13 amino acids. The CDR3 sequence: CASSDRAHNEQFF. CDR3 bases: TGTGCCAGCAGCGACAGGGCCCACAATGAGCAGTTCTTC.

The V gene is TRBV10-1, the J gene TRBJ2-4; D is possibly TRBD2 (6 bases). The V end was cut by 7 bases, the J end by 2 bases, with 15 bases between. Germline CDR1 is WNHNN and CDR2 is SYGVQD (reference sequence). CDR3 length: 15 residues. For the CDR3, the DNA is TGCGCCAGCATAAGAGGGAGGAGGACCAAAAACATTCAGTACTTC. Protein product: CASIRGRRTKNIQYF.

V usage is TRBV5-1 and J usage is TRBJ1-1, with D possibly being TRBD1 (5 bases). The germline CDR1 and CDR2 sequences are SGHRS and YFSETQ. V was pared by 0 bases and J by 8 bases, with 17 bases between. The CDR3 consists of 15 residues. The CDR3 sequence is CASSLVGGSGGEAFF. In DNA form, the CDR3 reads TGCGCCAGCAGCTTGGTTGGGGGGTCGGGTGGCGAAGCTTTCTTT.

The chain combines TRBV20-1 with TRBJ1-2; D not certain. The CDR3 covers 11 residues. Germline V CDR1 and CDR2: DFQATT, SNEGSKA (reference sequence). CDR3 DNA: TGCAGCGTGGGCACCAACTATGGCTACACCTTC. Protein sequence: CSVGTNYGYTF.

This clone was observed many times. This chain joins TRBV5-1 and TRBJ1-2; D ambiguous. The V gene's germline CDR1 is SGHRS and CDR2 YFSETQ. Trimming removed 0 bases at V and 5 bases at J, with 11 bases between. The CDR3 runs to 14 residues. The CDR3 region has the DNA TGCGCCAGCAGCTTGGCCGGGGTTGGGTATGGCTACACCTTC. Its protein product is CASSLAGVGYGYTF.

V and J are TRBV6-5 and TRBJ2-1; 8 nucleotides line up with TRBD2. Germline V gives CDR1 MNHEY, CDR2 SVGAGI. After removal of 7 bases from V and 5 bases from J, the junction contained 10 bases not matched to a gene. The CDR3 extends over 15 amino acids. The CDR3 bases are TGTGCCAGCACCCCAGCGGGAGTAATCGACAATGAGCAGTTCTTC. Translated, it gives CASTPAGVIDNEQFF.

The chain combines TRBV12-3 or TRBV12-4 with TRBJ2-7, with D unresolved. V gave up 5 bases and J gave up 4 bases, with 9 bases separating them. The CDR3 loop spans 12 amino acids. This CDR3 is CASSPRQYEQYF. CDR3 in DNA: TGTGCCAGCAGTCCACGTCAGTACGAGCAGTACTTC.

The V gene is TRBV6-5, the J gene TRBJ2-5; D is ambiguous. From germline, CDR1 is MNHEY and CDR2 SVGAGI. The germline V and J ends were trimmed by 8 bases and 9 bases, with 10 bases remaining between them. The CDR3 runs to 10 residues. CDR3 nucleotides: TGTGCCAGCGGCGCTAGTTCCCAGTACTTC. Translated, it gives CASGASSQYF.

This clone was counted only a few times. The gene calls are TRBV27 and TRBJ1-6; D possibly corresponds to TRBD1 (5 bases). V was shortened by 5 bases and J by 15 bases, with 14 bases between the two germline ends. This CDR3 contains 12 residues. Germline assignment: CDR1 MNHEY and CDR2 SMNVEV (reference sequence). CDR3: CASSLIAGVLHF. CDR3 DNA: TGTGCCAGCAGTCTCATCGCGGGGGTCCTCCACTTT.

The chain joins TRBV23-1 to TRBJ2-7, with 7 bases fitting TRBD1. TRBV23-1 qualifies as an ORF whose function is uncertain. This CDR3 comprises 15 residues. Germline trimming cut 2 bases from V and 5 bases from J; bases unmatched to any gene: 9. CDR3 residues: CASSQRGPGWNEQYF. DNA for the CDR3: TGCGCCAGCAGTCAAAGGGGGCCAGGGTGGAACGAGCAGTACTTC.

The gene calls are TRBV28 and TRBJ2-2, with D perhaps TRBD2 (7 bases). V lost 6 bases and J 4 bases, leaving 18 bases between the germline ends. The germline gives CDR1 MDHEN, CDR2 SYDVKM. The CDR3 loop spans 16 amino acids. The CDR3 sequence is CASRKGGGPTTGELFF. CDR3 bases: TGTGCCAGCAGGAAAGGGGGGGGACCGACCACCGGGGAGCTGTTTTTT. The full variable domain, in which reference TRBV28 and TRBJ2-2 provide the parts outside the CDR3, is DVKVTQSSRYLVKRTGEKVFLECVQDMDHENMFWYRQDPGLGLRLIYFSYDVKMKEKGDIPEGYSVSREKKERFSLILESASTNQTSMYLCASRKGGGPTTGELFFGEGSRLTVL.

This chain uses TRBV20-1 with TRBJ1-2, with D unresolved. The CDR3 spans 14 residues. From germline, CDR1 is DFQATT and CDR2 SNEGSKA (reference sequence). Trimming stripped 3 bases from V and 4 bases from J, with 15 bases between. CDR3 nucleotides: TGCAGTGCTAGTAACTCCCCCGAAACCTATGGCTACACCTTC. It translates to CSASNSPETYGYTF.

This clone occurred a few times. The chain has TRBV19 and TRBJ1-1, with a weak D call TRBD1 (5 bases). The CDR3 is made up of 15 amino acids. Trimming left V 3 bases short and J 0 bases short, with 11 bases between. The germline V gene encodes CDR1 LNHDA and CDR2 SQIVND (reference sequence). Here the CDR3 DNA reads TGTGCCAGTAGTATTGTCGACAGCCTGAACACTGAAGCTTTCTTT. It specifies CASSIVDSLNTEAFF.

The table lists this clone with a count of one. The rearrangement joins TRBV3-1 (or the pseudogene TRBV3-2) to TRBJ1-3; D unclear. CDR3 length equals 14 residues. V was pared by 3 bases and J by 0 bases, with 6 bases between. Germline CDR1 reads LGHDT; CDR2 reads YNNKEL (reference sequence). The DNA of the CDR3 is TGTGCCAGCAGCCAGGGCAACTCTGGAAACACCATATATTTT. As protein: CASSQGNSGNTIYF.

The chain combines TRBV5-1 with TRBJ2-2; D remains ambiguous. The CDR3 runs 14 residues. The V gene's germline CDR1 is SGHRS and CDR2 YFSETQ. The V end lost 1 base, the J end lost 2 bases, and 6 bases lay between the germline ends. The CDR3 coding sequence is TGCGCCAGCAGCTTGTCCGTTAACACCGGGGAGCTGTTTTTT. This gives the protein CASSLSVNTGELFF.

CDR3 nucleotide sequence: TGTGCCACCAGTGATCCACCCCGGACAGGGGGACCCACCGGGGAGCTGTTTTTT. Translating gives CATSDPPRTGGPTGELFF. The chain carries TRBV24-1 and TRBJ2-2, with 10 positions matching TRBD1. This CDR3 region has 18 residues. Per germline, CDR1 KGHDR and CDR2 SFDVKD. The V segment lost 3 bases and the J segment 4 bases; nucleotides outside the gene matches: 10.

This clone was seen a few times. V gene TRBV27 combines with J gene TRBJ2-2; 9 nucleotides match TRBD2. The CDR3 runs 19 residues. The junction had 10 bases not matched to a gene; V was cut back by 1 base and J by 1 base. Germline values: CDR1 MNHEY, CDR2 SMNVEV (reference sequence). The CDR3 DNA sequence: TGTGCCAGCAGTTTATATGGTAGCGGGAGCTACGGGAACACCGGGGAGCTGTTTTTT. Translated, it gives CASSLYGSGSYGNTGELFF.

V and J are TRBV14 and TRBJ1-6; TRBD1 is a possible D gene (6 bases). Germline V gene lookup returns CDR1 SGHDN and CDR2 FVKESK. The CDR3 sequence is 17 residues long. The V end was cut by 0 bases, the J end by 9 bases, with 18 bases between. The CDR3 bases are TGTGCCAGCAGCCAAGATCATTTTGGCTGGGGGCCTTCACCCCTCCACTTT. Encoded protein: CASSQDHFGWGPSPLHF. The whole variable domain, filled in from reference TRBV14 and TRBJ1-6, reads EAGVTQFPSHSVIEKGQTVTLRCDPISGHDNLYWYRRVMGKEIKFLLHFVKESKQDESGMPNNRFLAERTGGTYSTLKVQPAELEDSGVYFCASSQDHFGWGPSPLHFGNGTRLTVT.

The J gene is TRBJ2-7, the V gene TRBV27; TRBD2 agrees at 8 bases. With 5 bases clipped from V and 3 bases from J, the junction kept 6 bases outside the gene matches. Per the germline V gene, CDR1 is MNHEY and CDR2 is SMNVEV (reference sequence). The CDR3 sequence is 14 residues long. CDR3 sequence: CASSRAGEGYEQYF. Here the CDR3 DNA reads TGTGCCAGCAGTCGAGCGGGAGAGGGCTACGAGCAGTACTTC.

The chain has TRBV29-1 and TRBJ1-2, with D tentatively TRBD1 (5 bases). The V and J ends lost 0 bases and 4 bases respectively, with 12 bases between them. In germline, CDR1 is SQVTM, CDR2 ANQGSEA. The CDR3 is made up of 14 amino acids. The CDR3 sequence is CSVEDPLGGYGYTF. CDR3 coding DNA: TGCAGCGTTGAAGATCCCCTGGGGGGCTATGGCTACACCTTC.